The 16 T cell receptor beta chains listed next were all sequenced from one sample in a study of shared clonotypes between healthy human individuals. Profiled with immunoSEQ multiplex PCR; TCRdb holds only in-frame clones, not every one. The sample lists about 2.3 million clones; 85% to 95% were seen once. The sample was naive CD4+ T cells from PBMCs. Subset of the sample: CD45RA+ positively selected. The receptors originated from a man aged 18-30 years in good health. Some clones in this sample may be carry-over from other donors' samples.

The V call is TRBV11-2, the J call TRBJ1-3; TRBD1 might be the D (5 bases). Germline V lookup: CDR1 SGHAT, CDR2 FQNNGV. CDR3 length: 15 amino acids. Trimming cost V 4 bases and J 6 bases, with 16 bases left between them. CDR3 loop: CASSYDRKKENTIYF. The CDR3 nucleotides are TGTGCCAGCAGCTACGACAGAAAAAAGGAAAACACCATATATTTT.

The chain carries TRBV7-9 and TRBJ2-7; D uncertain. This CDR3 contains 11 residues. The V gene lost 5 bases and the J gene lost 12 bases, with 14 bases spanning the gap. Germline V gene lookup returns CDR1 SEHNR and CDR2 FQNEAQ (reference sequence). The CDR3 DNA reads TGTGCCAGCAGCCCCGGAGTGAGGCGGTACTTC. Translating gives CASSPGVRRYF.

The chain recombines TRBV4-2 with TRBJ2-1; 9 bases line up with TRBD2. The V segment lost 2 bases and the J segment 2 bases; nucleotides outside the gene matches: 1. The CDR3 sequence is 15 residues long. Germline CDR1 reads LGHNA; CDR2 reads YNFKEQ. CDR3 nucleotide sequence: TGTGCCAGCAGCCAATTAGCGGGAGCCTACAATGAGCAGTTCTTC. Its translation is CASSQLAGAYNEQFF.

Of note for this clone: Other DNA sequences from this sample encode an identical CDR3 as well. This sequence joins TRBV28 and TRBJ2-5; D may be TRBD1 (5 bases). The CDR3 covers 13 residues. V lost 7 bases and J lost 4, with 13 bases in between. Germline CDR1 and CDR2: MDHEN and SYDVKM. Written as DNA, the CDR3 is TGTGCCAGCACCCCAGGGCGCGGAGAGACCCAGTACTTC. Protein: CASTPGRGETQYF.

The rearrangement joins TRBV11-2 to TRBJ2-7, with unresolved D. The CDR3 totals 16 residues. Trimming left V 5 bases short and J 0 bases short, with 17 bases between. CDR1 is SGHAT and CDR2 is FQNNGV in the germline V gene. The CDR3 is CASSPPIRVSSYEQYF. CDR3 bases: TGTGCCAGCAGCCCCCCGATCCGGGTGAGCTCCTACGAGCAGTACTTC.

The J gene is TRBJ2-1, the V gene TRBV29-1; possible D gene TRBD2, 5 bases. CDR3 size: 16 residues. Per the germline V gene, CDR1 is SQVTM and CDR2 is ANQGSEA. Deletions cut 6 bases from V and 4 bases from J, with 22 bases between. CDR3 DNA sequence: TGCAGCGTCCTCAAGGTGCTAGACTATCGTTACAATGAGCAGTTCTTC. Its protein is CSVLKVLDYRYNEQFF.

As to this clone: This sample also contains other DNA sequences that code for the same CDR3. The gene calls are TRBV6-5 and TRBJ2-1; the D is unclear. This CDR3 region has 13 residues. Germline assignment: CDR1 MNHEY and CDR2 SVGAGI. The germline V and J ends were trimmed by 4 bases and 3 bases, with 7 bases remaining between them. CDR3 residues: CASSSPGYNEQFF. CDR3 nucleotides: TGTGCCAGCAGTTCCCCCGGCTACAATGAGCAGTTCTTC.

CDR3: CASRIRGQGGYEQYF. As DNA, the CDR3 is TGTGCCAGCCGGATTAGGGGACAGGGAGGCTACGAGCAGTACTTC. The chain combines TRBV19 with TRBJ2-7, with 9 positions matching TRBD1. J lost 3 bases, V lost 9 bases, and 12 bases had no gene match. The CDR3 has 15 amino acids. Looked up from germline, CDR1 is LNHDA and CDR2 is SQIVND (reference sequence).

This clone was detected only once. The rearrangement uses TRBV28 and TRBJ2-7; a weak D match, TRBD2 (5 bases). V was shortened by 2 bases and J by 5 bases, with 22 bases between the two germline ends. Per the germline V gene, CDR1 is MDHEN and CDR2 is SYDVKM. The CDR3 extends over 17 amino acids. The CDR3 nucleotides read TGTGCCAGCAGTTTACAGCCTAGCTCCCCAACCTGGGACGAGCAGTACTTC. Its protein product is CASSLQPSSPTWDEQYF.

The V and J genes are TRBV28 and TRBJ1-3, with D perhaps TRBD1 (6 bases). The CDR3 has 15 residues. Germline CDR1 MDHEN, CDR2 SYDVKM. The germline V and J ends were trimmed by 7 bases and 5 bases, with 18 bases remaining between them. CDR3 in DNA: TGTGCCAGCACCCTAGGGGGGGTAGGAAGAAACACCATATATTTT. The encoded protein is CASTLGGVGRNTIYF.

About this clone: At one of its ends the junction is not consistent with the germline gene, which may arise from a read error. The CDR3 sequence: CASRQAADRVYEQYF. CDR3 coding DNA: TGCGCCAGCAGGCAAGCGGCAGACAGGGTCTACGAGCAGTACTTC. This rearrangement joins TRBV4-1 to TRBJ2-7, with TRBD1 matching over 7 bases. The CDR3 length is 15 residues. CDR1 and CDR2 from the germline V gene are MGHRA and YSYEKL.

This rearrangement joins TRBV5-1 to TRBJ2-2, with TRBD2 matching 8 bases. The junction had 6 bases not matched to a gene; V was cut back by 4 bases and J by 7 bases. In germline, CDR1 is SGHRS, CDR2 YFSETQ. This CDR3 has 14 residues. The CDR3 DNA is TGCGCCAGCAGCGCGGGACTAGGGGGCGGGGAGCTGTTTTTT. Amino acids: CASSAGLGGGELFF. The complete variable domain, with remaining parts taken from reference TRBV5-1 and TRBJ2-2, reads KAGVTQTPRYLIKTRGQQVTLSCSPISGHRSVSWYQQTPGQGLQFLFEYFSETQRNKGNFPGRFSGRQFSNSRSEMNVSTLELGDSALYLCASSAGLGGGELFFGEGSRLTVL.

The CDR3 region has the DNA TGTGCCAGTACCTATATATCTGGCAGCGAAGCTTTCTTT. Translated, it gives CASTYISGSEAFF. The chain joins TRBV19 to TRBJ1-1; unclear D gene. Germline-derived CDR1 and CDR2 are LNHDA and SQIVND (reference sequence). V lost 7 bases and J lost 8, with 17 bases in between. CDR3 length: 13 residues.

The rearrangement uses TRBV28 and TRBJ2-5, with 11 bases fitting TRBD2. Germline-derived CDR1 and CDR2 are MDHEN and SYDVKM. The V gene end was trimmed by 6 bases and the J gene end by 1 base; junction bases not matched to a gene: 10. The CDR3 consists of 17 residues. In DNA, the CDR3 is TGTGCCAGCAGCCCACTTCCCGGGACTAGCGGCCAAGAGACCCAGTACTTC. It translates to CASSPLPGTSGQETQYF.

Here the CDR3 DNA reads TGTGCCGGGACCTCTCGGGTCTACAATGAGCAGTTCTTC. Its protein is CAGTSRVYNEQFF. The chain joins TRBV2 to TRBJ2-1, with D possibly called TRBD1 or TRBD2 (5 bases each). The CDR3 spans 13 residues. The V end lost 11 bases, the J end lost 3 bases, and 14 bases lay between the germline ends. Germline loops: CDR1 SNHLY, CDR2 FYNNEI.

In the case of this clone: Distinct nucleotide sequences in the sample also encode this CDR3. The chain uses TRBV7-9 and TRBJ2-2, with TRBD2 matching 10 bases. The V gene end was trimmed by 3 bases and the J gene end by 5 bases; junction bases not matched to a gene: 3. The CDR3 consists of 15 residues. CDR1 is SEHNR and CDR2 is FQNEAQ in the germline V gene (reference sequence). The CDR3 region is CASSLIAGGTGELFF. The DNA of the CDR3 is TGTGCCAGCAGCTTGATAGCGGGAGGAACCGGGGAGCTGTTTTTT.